This T cell receptor (beta chain) was identified during a study of blood T cell repertoires in COVID-19. Only in-frame clones appear in the TCRdb table, and some are missing; sequencing was by immunoSEQ multiplex PCR. The table shows about 290,000 clones, with roughly nine tenths occurring only once. Germline loops: CDR1 SGDLS, CDR2 YYNGEE. The V end was cut by 4 bases, the J end by 6 bases, with 28 bases between. This CDR3 spans 18 amino acids. The gene calls are TRBV9 and TRBJ1-1; possibly TRBD1 for D (5 bases). The source of this sequence is a woman in her thirties or forties who had recovered from COVID-19. The sequenced material came from PBMCs or T cells enriched from blood (not recorded which). In DNA, the CDR3 is TGTGCCAGCAGCCCGCAGGGAAGGGGACTCACAGTCGGCGCTGAAGCTTTCTTT. Translation: CASSPQGRGLTVGAEAFF.